A single sample is the source of the 8 T cell receptor beta chains below, sequenced in a study of CD8 T cells in ankylosing spondylitis. MiXCR, run by TCRdb on the 5' RACE reads, gives a single entry per CDR3 protein. The sample includes fewer than 250,000 distinct CDR3 sequences, roughly a tenth of them seen just once. The material sequenced was blood, either unsorted or a sorted T cell fraction (not recorded which). These receptor sequences come from a male donor with ankylosing spondylitis or in good health (not recorded which).

The chain recombines TRBV5-1 with TRBJ2-5; possible D gene TRBD1, 6 bases. Germline values: CDR1 SGHRS, CDR2 YFSETQ. With 5 bases removed from V and 7 bases from J, the gap between germline ends came to 15 bases. The CDR3 extends over 13 amino acids. CDR3 coding DNA: TGCGCCAGCAGTTCCGCAGGGGAAGGGACCCAGTACTTC. This codes for CASSSAGEGTQYF.

This clonotype was picked up many times. The rearrangement links TRBV12-3 or TRBV12-4 to TRBJ1-1; possible D gene TRBD1, 5 bases. This CDR3 comprises 13 residues. V was cut by 3 bases and J by 4 bases, with 9 bases left in between. Here the CDR3 reads CASSFTGLTEAFF. CDR3 bases: TGTGCCAGCAGTTTCACGGGACTCACTGAAGCTTTCTTT.

This clonotype was found many times. This sequence joins TRBV20-1 and TRBJ2-5; 8 bases agree with TRBD2. The CDR3 totals 15 residues. From germline, CDR1 is DFQATT and CDR2 SNEGSKA (reference sequence). V was pared by 5 bases and J by 0 bases, with 8 bases of the junction left unmatched. The DNA of the CDR3 is TGCAGTGCTCAGGACGGGGGGGGGAACCAAGAGACCCAGTACTTC. Amino acid sequence: CSAQDGGGNQETQYF.

This clonotype was seen at least ten times. J is TRBJ1-6 and V is TRBV7-8, with D tentatively TRBD1 (5 bases). Trimming stripped 5 bases from V and 9 bases from J, with 17 bases between. Germline V gene sequence: CDR1 SGHVS, CDR2 FQNEAQ. This CDR3 is built from 15 residues. Here the CDR3 reads CASSRGTAVSSPLHF. DNA of the CDR3: TGTGCCAGCAGCCGTGGGACGGCGGTGAGTTCACCCCTCCACTTT.

This clonotype was detected only a few times. This rearrangement joins TRBV20-1 to TRBJ2-1; D is ambiguous. Germline values: CDR1 DFQATT, CDR2 SNEGSKA (reference sequence). V gave up 2 bases and J gave up 7 bases, with 18 bases separating them. The CDR3 sequence is 15 residues long. CDR3 residues: CSARQSEPVVNEQFF. In nucleotides, the CDR3 is TGCAGTGCTAGACAGTCGGAGCCAGTGGTAAATGAGCAGTTCTTC.

In its sample, this clonotype was seen a few times. The chain combines TRBV12-3 or TRBV12-4 with TRBJ1-6; 7 bases agree with TRBD1. This CDR3 has 13 residues. This CDR3 is CASTTGEYSPLHF. The CDR3 nucleotides are TGTGCTAGTACAACAGGGGAGTACTCACCCCTCCACTTT.

Remarks on this clonotype: A clone one base away is much larger, so this may be a read error. This chain uses TRBV20-1 with TRBJ2-7; D call uncertain. The CDR3 runs to 13 residues. Germline CDR1 DFQATT, CDR2 SNEGSKA (reference sequence). CDR3 sequence (DNA): TGCAGTGCGGAGAACGGCCCCGCCTACGAGCAGCACTTC. Its translation is CSAENGPAYEQHF.

J is TRBJ1-1 and V is TRBV11-1; no clear D. CDR1 is SGHAT, CDR2 FQDESV, per germline (reference sequence). The CDR3 contains 18 residues. Trimming left V 0 bases short and J 1 base short, with 18 bases between. CDR3 sequence (DNA): TGTGCCAGCAGCTTAGCCTACCGAGACTGGGTAGGGAACACTGAAGCTTTCTTT. It translates to CASSLAYRDWVGNTEAFF.